In its sample, the clone carrying this TCR beta chain was seen a few times. This record belongs to a study of blood T cell repertoires in COVID-19. Across the study: Donors in the United States, Italy and Spain gave samples during acute or convalescent COVID-19. T cells, B-cell-depleted T cells, or PBMCs supplied cDNA or gDNA.

Germline V gives CDR1 SGHTA, CDR2 FQGNSA. This CDR3 has 14 amino acids. V shed 5 bases, J shed 1 base, and the junction held 5 bases outside the gene matches. As originally analysed: The authors estimated nucleated cell counts from reference gene primer amplification. Clones were sequenced by immunoSEQ multiplex PCR, and TCRdb holds only the in-frame ones, with some missing. D and trimming were read from the DNA, whereas the V and J calls and clone size are those reported in that table. The sample shows about 120,000 clones, around nine tenths of them seen only once. Material: peripheral blood. The clonotype comes from a human donor with active COVID-19. The donor label of this sample is uncertain. The chain joins TRBV7-2 to TRBJ2-7; 7 bases map to TRBD1. CDR3 DNA sequence: TGTGCCAGCAGCGCCGGGACAGCTTCCTACGAGCAGTACTTC. As protein: CASSAGTASYEQYF.